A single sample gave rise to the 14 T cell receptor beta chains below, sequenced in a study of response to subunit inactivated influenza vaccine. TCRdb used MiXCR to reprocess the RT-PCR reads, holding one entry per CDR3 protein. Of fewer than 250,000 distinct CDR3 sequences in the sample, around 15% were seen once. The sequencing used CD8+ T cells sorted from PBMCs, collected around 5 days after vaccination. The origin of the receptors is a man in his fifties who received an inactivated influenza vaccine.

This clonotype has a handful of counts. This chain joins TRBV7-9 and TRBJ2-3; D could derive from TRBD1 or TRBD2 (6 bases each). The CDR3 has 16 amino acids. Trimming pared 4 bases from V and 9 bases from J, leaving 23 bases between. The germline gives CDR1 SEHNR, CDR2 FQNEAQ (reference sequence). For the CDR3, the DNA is TGTGCCAGCAGCTGGGGGGCAGGCAGGACCGGGGGCACGCAGTATTTT. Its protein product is CASSWGAGRTGGTQYF.

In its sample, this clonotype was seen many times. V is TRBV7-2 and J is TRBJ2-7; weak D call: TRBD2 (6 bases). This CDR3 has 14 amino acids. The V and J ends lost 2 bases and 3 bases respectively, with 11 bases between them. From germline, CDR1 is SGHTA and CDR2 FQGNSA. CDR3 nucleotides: TGTGCCAGCAGCTTATGGCTAGCGTACTACGAGCAGTACTTC. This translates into CASSLWLAYYEQYF.

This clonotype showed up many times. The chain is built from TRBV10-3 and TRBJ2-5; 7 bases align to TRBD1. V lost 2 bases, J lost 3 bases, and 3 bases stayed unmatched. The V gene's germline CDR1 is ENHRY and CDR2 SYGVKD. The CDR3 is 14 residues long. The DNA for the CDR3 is TGTGCCATCAGTGAGCCGGGACAGAAAGAGACCCAGTACTTC. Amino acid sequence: CAISEPGQKETQYF.

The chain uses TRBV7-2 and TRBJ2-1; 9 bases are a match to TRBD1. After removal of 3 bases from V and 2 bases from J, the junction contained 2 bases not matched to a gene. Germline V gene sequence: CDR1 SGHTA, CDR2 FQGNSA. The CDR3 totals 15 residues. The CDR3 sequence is CASSFRDRAYNEQFF. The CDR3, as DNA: TGTGCCAGCAGCTTCCGGGACAGGGCCTACAATGAGCAGTTCTTC.

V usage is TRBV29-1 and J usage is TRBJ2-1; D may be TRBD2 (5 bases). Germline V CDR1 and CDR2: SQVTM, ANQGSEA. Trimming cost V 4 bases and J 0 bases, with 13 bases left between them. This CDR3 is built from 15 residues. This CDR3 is CSVGLSGSSYNEQFF. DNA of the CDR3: TGCAGCGTTGGGTTATCGGGGAGCTCCTACAATGAGCAGTTCTTC.

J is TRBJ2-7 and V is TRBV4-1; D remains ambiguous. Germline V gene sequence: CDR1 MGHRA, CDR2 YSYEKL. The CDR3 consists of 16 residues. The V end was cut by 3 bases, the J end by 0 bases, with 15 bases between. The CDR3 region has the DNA TGCGCCAGCAGCCAGACCACTCAGGACCACTCCTACGAGCAGTACTTC. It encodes CASSQTTQDHSYEQYF.

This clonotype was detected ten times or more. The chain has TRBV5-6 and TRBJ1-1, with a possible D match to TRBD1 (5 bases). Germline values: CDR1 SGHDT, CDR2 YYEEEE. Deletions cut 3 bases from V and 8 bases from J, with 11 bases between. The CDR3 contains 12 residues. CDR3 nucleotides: TGTGCCAGCAGCTCGACGGGGCCAGAAGCTTTCTTT. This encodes CASSSTGPEAFF. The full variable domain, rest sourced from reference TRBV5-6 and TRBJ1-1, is DAGVTQSPTHLIKTRGQQVTLRCSPKSGHDTVSWYQQALGQGPQFIFQYYEEEERQRGNFPDRFSGHQFPNYSSELNVNALLLGDSALYLCASSSTGPEAFFGQGTRLTVV.

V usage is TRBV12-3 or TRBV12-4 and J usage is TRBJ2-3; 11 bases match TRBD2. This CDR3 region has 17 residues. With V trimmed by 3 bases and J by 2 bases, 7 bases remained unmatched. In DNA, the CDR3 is TGTGCCAGCAGTTTTACTAGCGGGGGCCCCCTCACAGATACGCAGTATTTT. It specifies CASSFTSGGPLTDTQYF.

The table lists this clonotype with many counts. Here the CDR3 DNA reads TGCGCCAGCAGCCTACAGGGACTAGCGGTTTACGAGCAGTACTTC. It codes for CASSLQGLAVYEQYF. This chain links TRBV4-1 with TRBJ2-7; 11 bases are shared with TRBD2. Germline loops: CDR1 MGHRA, CDR2 YSYEKL. Trimming took 4 bases from V and 4 from J; bases not matched to a gene: 6. The CDR3 has 15 amino acids.

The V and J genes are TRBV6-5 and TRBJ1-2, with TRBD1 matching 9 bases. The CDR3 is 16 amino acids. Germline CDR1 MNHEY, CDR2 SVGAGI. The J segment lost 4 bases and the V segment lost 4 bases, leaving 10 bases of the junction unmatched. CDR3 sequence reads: CASSSSGTGSGYGYTF. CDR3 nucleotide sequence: TGTGCCAGCAGTTCATCCGGGACAGGGAGCGGCTATGGCTACACCTTC.

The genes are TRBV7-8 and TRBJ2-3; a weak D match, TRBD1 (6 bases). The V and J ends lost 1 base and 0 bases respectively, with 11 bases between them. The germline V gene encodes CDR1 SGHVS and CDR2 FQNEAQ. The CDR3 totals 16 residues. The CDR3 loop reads CASSLGDTASTDTQYF. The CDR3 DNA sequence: TGTGCCAGCAGCTTAGGGGACACTGCTAGCACAGATACGCAGTATTTT.

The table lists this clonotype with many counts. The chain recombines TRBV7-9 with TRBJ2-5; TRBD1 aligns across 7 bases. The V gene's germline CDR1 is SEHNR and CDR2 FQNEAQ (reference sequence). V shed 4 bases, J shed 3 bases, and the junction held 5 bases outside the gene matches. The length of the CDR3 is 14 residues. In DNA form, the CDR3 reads TGTGCCAGCAGCTCCCCCACAGGGGAAGAGACCCAGTACTTC. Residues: CASSSPTGEETQYF.

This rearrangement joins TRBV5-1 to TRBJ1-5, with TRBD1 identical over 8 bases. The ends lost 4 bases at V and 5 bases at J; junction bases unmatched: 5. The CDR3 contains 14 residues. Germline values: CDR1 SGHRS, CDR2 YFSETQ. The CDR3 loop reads CASSIGQGDQPQHF. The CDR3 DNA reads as TGCGCCAGCAGCATAGGACAGGGAGATCAGCCCCAGCATTTT.

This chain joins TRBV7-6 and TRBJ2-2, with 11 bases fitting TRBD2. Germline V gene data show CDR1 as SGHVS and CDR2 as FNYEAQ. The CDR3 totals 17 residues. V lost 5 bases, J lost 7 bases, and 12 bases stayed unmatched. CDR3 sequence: CASSPPTGTSGGGELFF. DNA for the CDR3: TGTGCCAGCAGCCCGCCTACCGGGACTAGCGGTGGCGGGGAGCTGTTTTTT.